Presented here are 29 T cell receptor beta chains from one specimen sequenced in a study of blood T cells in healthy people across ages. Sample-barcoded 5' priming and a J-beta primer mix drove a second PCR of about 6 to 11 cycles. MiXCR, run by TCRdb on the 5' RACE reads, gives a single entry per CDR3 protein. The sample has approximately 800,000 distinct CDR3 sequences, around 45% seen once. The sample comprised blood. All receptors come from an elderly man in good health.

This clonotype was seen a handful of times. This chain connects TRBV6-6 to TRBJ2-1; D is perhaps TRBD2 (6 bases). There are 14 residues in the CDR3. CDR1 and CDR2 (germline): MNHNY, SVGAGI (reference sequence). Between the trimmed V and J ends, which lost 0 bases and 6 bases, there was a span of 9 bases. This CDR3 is CASSYSGSINEQFF. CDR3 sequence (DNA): TGTGCCAGCAGTTACTCCGGGAGTATCAATGAGCAGTTCTTC.

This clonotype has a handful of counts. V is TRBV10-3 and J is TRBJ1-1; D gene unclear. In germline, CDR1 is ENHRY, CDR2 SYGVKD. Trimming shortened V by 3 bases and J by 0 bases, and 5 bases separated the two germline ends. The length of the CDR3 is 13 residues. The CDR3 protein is CAISESMNTEAFF. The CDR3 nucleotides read TGTGCCATCAGTGAATCGATGAACACTGAAGCTTTCTTT.

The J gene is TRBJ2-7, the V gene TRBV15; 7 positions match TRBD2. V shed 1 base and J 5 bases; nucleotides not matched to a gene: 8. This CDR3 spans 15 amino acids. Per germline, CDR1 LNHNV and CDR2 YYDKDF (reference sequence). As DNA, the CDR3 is TGTGCCACCAGCAGAGCCAGCGGGACTGCCCACGAGCAGTACTTC. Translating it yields CATSRASGTAHEQYF.

CDR3 protein: CASSLATADPTDTQYF. The CDR3 nucleotides are TGCGCCAGCAGCTTGGCCACTGCAGACCCCACAGATACGCAGTATTTT. V is TRBV5-1 and J is TRBJ2-3; no firm D call. The ends were cut back, 0 bases at V and 2 bases at J, with 13 bases in the middle. The germline V gene has CDR1 SGHRS and CDR2 YFSETQ. This CDR3 is 16 amino acids long.

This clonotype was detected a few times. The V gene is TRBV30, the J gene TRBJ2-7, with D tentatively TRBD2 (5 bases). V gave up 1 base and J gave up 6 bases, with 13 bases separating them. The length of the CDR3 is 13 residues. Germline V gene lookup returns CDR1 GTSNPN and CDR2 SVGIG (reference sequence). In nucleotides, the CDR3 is TGTGCCTGGAGTGCTACTAGGTCCGGCGAGCAGTACTTC. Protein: CAWSATRSGEQYF.

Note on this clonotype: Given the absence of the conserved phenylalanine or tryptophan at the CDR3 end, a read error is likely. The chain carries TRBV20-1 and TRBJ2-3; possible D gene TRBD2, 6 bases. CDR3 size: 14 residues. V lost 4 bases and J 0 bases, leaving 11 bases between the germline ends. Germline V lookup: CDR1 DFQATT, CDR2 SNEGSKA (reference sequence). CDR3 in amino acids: CSAMGGTSTDTQYL. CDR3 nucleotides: TGCAGTGCTATGGGCGGGACTAGCACAGATACGCAGTATTTA.

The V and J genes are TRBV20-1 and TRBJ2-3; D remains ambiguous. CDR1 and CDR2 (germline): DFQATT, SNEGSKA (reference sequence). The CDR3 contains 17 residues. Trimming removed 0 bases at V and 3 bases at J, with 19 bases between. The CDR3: CSARDGRVSGETDTQYF. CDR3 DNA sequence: TGCAGTGCTAGAGATGGCCGGGTGAGTGGGGAAACAGATACGCAGTATTTT.

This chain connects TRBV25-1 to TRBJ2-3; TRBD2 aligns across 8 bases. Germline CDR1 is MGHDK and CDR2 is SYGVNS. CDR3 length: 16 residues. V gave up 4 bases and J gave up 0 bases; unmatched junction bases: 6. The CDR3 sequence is CASSVTSGRSTDTQYF. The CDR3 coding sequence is TGTGCCAGCAGTGTCACTAGCGGCAGAAGCACAGATACGCAGTATTTT.

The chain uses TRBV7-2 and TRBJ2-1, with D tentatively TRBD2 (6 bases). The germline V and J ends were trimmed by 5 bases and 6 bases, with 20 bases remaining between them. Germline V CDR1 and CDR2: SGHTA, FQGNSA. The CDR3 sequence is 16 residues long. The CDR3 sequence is CASSPLGGVGSNEQFF. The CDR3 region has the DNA TGTGCCAGCAGCCCCCTGGGGGGAGTGGGCAGCAATGAGCAGTTCTTC.

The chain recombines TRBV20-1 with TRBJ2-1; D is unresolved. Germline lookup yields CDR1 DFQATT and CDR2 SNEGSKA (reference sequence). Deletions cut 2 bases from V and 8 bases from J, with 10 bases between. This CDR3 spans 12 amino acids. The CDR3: CSARSLVDEQFF. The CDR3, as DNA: TGCAGTGCTAGATCGCTAGTAGATGAGCAGTTCTTC.

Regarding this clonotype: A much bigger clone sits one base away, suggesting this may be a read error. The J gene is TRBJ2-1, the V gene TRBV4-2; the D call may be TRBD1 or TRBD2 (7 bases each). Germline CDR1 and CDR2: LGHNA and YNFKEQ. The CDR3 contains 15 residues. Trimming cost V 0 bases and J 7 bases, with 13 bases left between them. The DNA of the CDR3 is TGTGCCAGCAGCCAAGAGGCAGGGGGGGATAATGAGCAGTTCTTC. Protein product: CASSQEAGGDNEQFF.

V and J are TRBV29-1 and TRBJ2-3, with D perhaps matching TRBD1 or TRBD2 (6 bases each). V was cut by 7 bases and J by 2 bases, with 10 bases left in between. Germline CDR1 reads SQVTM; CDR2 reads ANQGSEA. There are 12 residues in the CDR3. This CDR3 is CSGGRDTDTQYF. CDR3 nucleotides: TGCAGCGGGGGGCGGGACACAGATACGCAGTATTTT.

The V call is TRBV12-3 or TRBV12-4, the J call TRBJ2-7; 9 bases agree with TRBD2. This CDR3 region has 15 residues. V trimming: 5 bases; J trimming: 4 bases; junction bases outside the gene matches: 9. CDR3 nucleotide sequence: TGTGCCAGCAGTGCCGGGACTAGCACAATTTACGAGCAGTACTTC. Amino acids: CASSAGTSTIYEQYF.

CDR3 DNA sequence: TGTGCCAGCAGTTCCCCGGACAGGGGCAGCCACGAGCAGTACTTC. It specifies CASSSPDRGSHEQYF. The chain uses TRBV6-5 and TRBJ2-4, with 9 bases identical to TRBD1. Gene TRBJ2-7 matches the end of the DNA better, so the J call may be wrong. Per germline, CDR1 MNHEY and CDR2 SVGAGI. CDR3 length: 15 amino acids.

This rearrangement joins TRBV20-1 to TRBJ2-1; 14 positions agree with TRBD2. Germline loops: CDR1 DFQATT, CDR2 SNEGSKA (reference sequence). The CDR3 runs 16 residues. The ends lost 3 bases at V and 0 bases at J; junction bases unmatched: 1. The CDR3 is CSARGTSGSSYNEQFF. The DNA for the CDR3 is TGCAGTGCTAGGGGGACTAGCGGGAGCTCCTACAATGAGCAGTTCTTC.

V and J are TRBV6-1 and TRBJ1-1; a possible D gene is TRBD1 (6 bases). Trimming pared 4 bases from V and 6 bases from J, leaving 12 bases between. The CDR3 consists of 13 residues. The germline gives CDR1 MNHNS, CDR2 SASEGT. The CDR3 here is CASSVYRDPEAFF. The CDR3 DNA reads TGTGCCAGCAGTGTCTACAGGGACCCTGAAGCTTTCTTT.

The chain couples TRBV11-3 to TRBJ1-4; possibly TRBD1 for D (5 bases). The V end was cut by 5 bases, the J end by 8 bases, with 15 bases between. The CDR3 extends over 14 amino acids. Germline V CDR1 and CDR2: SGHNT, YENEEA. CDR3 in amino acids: CASSPGLRNEKLFF. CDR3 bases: TGTGCCAGCAGCCCGGGACTGAGGAACGAAAAACTGTTTTTT. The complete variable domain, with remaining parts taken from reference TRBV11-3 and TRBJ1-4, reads EAGVVQSPRYKIIEKKQPVAFWCNPISGHNTLYWYLQNLGQGPELLIRYENEEAVDDSQLPKDRFSAERLKGVDSTLKIQPAELGDSAVYLCASSPGLRNEKLFFGSGTQLSVL.

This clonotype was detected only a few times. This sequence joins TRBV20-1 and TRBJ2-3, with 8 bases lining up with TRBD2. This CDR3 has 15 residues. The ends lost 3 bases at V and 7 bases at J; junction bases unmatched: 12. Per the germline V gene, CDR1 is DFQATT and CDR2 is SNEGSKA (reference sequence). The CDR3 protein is CSASAGGAGLNTQYF. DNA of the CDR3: TGCAGTGCTAGTGCCGGGGGGGCGGGTTTAAATACGCAGTATTTT.

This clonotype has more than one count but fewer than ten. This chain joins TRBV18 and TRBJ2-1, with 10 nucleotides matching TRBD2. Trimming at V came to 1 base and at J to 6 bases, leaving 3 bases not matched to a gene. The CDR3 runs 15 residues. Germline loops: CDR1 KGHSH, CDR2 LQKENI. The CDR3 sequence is CASSPRGTSANEQFF. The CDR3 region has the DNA TGTGCCAGCTCACCACGAGGGACTAGCGCCAATGAGCAGTTCTTC.

CDR3 in DNA: TGTGCCAGCAGCCCCCTAGCGTTTGGTACTGAGCAGTTCTTC. It specifies CASSPLAFGTEQFF. V gene TRBV14 combines with J gene TRBJ2-1; D is perhaps TRBD2 (6 bases). Trimming took off 4 bases at V and 9 bases at J, with 16 bases between the two ends. Looked up from germline, CDR1 is SGHDN and CDR2 is FVKESK. The length of the CDR3 is 14 residues.

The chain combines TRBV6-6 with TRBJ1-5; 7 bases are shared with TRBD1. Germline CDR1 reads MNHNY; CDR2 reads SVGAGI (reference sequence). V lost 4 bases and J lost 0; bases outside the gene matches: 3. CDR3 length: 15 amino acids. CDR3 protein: CASSLQGHSNQPQHF. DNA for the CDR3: TGTGCCAGCAGTTTACAGGGGCATAGCAATCAGCCCCAGCATTTT.

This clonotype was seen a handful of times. CDR3 amino acids: CASSQVGQSYEQYF. The CDR3 DNA reads TGTGCCAGCAGCCAAGTGGGACAGAGCTACGAGCAGTACTTC. The chain joins TRBV4-2 to TRBJ2-7; the match to TRBD1 covers 7 bases. The CDR3 is made up of 14 amino acids. CDR1 and CDR2 from the germline V gene are LGHNA and YNFKEQ. Trimming cost V 1 base and J 3 bases; bases outside gene matches: 3.

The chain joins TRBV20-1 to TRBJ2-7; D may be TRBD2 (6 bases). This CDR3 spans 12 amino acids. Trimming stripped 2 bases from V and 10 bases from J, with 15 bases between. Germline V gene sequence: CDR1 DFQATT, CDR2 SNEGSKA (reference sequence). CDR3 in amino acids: CSARPGTSSQYF. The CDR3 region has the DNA TGCAGTGCTAGACCCGGTACTAGCTCCCAGTACTTC.

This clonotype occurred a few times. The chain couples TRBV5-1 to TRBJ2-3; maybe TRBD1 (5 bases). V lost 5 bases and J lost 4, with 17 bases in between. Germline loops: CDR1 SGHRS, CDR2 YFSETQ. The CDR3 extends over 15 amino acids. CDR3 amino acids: CASSQRGWIADTQYF. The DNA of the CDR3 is TGCGCCAGCAGTCAAAGGGGATGGATCGCAGATACGCAGTATTTT.

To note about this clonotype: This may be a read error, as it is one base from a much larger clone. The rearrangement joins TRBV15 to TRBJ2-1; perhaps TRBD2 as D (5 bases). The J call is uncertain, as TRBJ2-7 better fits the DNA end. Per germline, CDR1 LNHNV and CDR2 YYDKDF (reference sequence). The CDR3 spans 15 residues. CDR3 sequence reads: CATSRDQTDYNEQYF. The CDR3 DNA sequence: TGTGCCACCAGCAGAGATCAGACCGACTACAATGAGCAGTACTTC.

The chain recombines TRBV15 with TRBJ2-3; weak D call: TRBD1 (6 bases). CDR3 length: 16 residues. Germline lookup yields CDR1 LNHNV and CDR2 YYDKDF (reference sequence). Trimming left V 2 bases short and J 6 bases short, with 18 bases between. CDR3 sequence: CATSRNPGAGMDTQYF. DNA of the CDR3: TGTGCCACCAGCAGAAACCCAGGGGCCGGAATGGATACGCAGTATTTT.

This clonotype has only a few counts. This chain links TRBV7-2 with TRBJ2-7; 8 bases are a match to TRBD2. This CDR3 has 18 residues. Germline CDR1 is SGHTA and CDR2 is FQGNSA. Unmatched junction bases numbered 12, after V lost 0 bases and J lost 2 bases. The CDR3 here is CASSLAPTGLAVTYEQYF. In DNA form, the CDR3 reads TGTGCCAGCAGCTTAGCACCCACAGGACTAGCTGTAACCTACGAGCAGTACTTC.

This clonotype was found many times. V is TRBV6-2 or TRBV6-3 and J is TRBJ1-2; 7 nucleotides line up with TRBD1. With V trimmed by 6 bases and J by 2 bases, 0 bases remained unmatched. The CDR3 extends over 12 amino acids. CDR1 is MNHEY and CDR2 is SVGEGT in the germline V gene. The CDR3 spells CASRTGNYGYTF. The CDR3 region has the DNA TGTGCCAGCAGGACAGGGAACTATGGCTACACCTTC.

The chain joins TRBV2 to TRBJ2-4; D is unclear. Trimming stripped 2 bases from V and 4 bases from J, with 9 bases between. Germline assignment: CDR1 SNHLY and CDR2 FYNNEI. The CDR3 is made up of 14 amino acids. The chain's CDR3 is CASSERQLKNIQYF. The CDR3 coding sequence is TGTGCCAGCAGTGAACGGCAGCTTAAAAACATTCAGTACTTC.